This TCR beta chain derives from a study of cytotoxic CD8 clonotypes in ibrutinib-treated CLL. Background on the study: 24 partial and 2 complete responses; at median around 71 months, roughly 14 remitted, about twelve progressed. A median roughly twelve months of treatment, range 6 to 36, preceded the collection of response samples.

Here immunoSEQ multiplex PCR was the method, and the copy in TCRdb shows in-frame clones only, minus some. Of around 310,000 clones in the sample, about 80% were seen once. Concerning this clone: What it binds is not known.

Study results and caveats: Sustained-remission and progressing patients had unequal sampling times. Before falling back toward baseline at progression, clonality had risen at the time of ibrutinib response.

This TCR came from a human donor with chronic lymphocytic leukemia. This sample comprised PBMCs, obtained before ibrutinib treatment.

The DNA for the CDR3 is TGTGCCAGCAGTGAATGGGGAGATACGCAGTATTTT. This sequence encodes CASSEWGDTQYF. V usage is TRBV25-1 and J usage is TRBJ2-3, with D unresolved. This CDR3 is 12 amino acids long. Trimming removed 1 base from V and 5 bases from J, with 4 bases in between. The V gene's germline CDR1 is MGHDK and CDR2 SYGVNS.